This T cell receptor (beta chain) comes out of a study of T cell responses to AZD1222 COVID-19 vaccine. The data were produced by immunoSEQ multiplex PCR, yet TCRdb's version contains in-frame clones alone and is incomplete. The sample lists 100,000 to 150,000 clones, 90% to 95% occurring once. Concerning this clone itself: Its antigen remains unknown.

Notes on the study in general: Baseline seropositivity characterized only a handful of AZD1222 recipients. Within unmutated variant regions lay the reported targets of nearly half of spike-specific TCRs. The breadth and depth of Spike-specific TCRs increased once two AZD1222 doses had been given. CD4 TCRs covered the whole spike, strongest at regions 160-218 and 743-854.

This clonotype was sampled from an adult in good health. The sequencing used peripheral blood, collected on day 0 of AZD1222 vaccination.

CDR3 sequence reads: CASSQEGRGRGNQPQHF. As DNA, the CDR3 is TGTGCCAGCAGCCAAGAAGGGCGGGGACGTGGCAATCAGCCCCAGCATTTT. The chain recombines TRBV4-2 with TRBJ1-5; tentatively, D is TRBD1 (5 bases). This CDR3 has 17 amino acids. With 0 bases removed from V and 2 bases from J, the gap between germline ends came to 14 bases. Germline V gene sequence: CDR1 LGHNA, CDR2 YNFKEQ.